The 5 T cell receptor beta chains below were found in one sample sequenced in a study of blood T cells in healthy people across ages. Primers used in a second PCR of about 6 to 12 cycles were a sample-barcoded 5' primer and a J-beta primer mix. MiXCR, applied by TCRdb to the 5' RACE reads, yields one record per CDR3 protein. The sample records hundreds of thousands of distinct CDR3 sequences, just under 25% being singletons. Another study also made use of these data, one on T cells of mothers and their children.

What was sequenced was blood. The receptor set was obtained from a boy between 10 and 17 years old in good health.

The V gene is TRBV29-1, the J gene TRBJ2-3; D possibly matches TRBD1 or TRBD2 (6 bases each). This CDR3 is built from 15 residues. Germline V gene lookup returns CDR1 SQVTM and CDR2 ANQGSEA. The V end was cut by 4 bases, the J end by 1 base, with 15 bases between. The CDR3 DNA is TGCAGCGTTGTACCGCGGGACATGGGCACAGATACGCAGTATTTT. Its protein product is CSVVPRDMGTDTQYF.

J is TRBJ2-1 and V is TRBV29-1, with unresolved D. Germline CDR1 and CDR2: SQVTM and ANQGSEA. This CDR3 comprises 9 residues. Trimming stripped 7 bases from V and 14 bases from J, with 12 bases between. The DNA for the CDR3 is TGCAGCGCAGACCACGAGAAGTTCTTC. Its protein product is CSADHEKFF.

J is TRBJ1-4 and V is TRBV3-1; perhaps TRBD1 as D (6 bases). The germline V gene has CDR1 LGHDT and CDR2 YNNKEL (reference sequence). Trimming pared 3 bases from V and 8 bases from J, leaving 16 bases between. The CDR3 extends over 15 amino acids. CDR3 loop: CASSQLRGRYEKLFF. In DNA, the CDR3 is TGTGCCAGCAGCCAGTTGCGGGGGCGGTACGAAAAACTGTTTTTT. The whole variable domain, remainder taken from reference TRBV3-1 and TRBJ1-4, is DTAVSQTPKYLVTQMGNDKSIKCEQNLGHDTMYWYKQDSKKFLKIMFSYNNKELIINETVPNRFSPKSPDKAHLNLHINSLELGDSAVYFCASSQLRGRYEKLFFGSGTQLSVL.

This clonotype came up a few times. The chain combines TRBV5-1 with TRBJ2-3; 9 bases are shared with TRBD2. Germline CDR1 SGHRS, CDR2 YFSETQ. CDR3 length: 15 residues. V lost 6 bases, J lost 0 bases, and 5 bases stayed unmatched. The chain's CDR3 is CASTTSGLSTDTQYF. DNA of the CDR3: TGCGCCAGCACAACTAGCGGGCTTAGCACAGATACGCAGTATTTT.

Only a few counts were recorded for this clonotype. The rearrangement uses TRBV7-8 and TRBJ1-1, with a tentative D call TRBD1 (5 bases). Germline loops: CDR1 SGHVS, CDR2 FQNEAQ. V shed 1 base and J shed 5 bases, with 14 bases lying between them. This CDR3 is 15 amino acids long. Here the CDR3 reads CASSLDFGGGTEAFF. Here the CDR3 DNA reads TGTGCCAGCAGCTTAGATTTTGGTGGGGGGACTGAAGCTTTCTTT.